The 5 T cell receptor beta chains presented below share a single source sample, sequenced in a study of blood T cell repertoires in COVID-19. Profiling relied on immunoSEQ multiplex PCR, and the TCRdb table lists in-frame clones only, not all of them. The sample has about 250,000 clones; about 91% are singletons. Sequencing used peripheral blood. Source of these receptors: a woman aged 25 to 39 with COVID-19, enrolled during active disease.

In DNA form, the CDR3 reads TGTGCCAGCTCACCTTCTAGCGGGGGGCAAGAGACCCAGTACTTC. Amino acid sequence: CASSPSSGGQETQYF. The rearrangement links TRBV18 to TRBJ2-5, with 11 nucleotides matching TRBD2. Germline-derived CDR1 and CDR2 are KGHSH and LQKENI. This CDR3 region has 15 residues. The V gene end was trimmed by 3 bases and the J gene end by 2 bases; junction bases not matched to a gene: 2.

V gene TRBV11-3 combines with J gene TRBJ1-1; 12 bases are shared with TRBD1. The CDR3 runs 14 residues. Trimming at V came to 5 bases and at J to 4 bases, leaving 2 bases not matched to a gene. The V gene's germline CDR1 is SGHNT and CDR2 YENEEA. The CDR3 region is CASSPGQGATEAFF. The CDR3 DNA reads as TGTGCCAGCAGCCCGGGACAGGGGGCCACTGAAGCTTTCTTT.

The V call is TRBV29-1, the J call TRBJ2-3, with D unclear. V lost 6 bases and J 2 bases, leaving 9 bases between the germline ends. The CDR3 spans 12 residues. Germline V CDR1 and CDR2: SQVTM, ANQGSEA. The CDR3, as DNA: TGCAGCGTCCGTGGAGACACAGATACGCAGTATTTT. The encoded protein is CSVRGDTDTQYF.

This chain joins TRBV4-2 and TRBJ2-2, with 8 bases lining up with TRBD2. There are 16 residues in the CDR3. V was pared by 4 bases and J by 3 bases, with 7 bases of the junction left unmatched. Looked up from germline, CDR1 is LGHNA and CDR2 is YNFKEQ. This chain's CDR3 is CASSLRSGGYTGELFF. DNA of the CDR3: TGTGCCAGCAGCCTTCGCTCGGGGGGGTACACCGGGGAGCTGTTTTTT.

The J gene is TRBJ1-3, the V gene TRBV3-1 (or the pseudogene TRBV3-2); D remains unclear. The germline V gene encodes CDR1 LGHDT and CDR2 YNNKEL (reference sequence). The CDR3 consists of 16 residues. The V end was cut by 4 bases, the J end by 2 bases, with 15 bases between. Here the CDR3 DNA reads TGTGCCAGCAGCCGAGCTTTTCCCGGAGCTGGAAACACCATATATTTT. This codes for CASSRAFPGAGNTIYF.